A selection of T cell receptor beta chains follows, all from one sample in a study of OX40 agonist ivuxolimab in advanced cancers. Profiling relied on immunoSEQ multiplex PCR, and the TCRdb table lists in-frame clones only, not all of them. The top ten clones hold more than 6.5% of a sample with about 50,000 clones, approximately 91% of them seen once. Source: CD4+ or CD8+ T cells sorted from blood, taken in a trial of the OX40 agonist ivuxolimab. These receptors were obtained from an adult with an advanced solid tumor such as melanoma, head and neck, liver or kidney cancer. The CDR3 runs from the conserved cysteine through the conserved F or W. Each record gives: D gene, V gene, clone size, J gene, CDR3 DNA, CDR3 protein. The D gene is left open where the match is weak. Not every row has a clone size; where given, it reads once, few, many or a size class.

d_call: NA
v_call: TRBV11-2
clone_size: NA
j_call: TRBJ1-1
cdr3_nt: TGTGCCAGCAGCACAACTAGGAACACTGAAGCTTTCTTT
cdr3_aa: CASSTTRNTEAFF

d_call: TRBD1
v_call: TRBV30
clone_size: NA
j_call: TRBJ1-1
cdr3_nt: TGTGCCTGGAGTGTGGGACAGGGAATAACACTTAACACTGAAGCTTTCTTT
cdr3_aa: CAWSVGQGITLNTEAFF

d_call: TRBD1
v_call: TRBV10-3
clone_size: NA
j_call: TRBJ1-2
cdr3_nt: TGTGCCATCAGGGGGGACAGGGAGGACTATGGCTACACCTTC
cdr3_aa: CAIRGDREDYGYTF

d_call: NA
v_call: TRBV2
clone_size: NA
j_call: TRBJ2-2
cdr3_nt: TGTGCCAGCAGTGAAGGTCAGCCTTCGAACACCGGGGAGCTGTTTTTT
cdr3_aa: CASSEGQPSNTGELFF

d_call: NA
v_call: TRBV4-2
clone_size: NA
j_call: TRBJ1-5
cdr3_nt: TGTGCCAGCAGCCAAGAAGGCAAGGACCCGCCCCAGCATTTT
cdr3_aa: CASSQEGKDPPQHF

d_call: TRBD1
v_call: TRBV4-1
clone_size: few
j_call: TRBJ2-3
cdr3_nt: TGCGCCAGCAGCCAAGAACCGGGACAGGGGGTGACAGATACGCAGTATTTT
cdr3_aa: CASSQEPGQGVTDTQYF

d_call: NA
v_call: TRBV2
clone_size: NA
j_call: TRBJ1-1
cdr3_nt: TGTGCCAGCAGTGAACTCGCGGCAGCCCTGAACACTGAAGCTTTCTTT
cdr3_aa: CASSELAAALNTEAFF

d_call: NA
v_call: TRBV13
clone_size: NA
j_call: TRBJ2-1
cdr3_nt: TGTGCCAGCAGCTCGACCACAAAGAGCTCCTACAATGAGCAGTTCTTC
cdr3_aa: CASSSTTKSSYNEQFF

d_call: TRBD2
v_call: TRBV7-9
clone_size: NA
j_call: TRBJ2-1
cdr3_nt: TGTGCCAGCAGCTTGAGCACTAGCGGGGGGCATGAGCAGTTCTTC
cdr3_aa: CASSLSTSGGHEQFF

d_call: NA
v_call: TRBV7-6
clone_size: NA
j_call: TRBJ1-6
cdr3_nt: TGTGCCAGCAGCCCGACAACAGAGAGCTCCTATAATTCACCCCTCCACTTT
cdr3_aa: CASSPTTESSYNSPLHF

d_call: NA
v_call: TRBV27
clone_size: NA
j_call: TRBJ1-6
cdr3_nt: TGTGCCAGCAGTTTATCGGCCACCCAGCTTTCACCCCTCCACTTT
cdr3_aa: CASSLSATQLSPLHF

d_call: NA
v_call: TRBV25-1
clone_size: NA
j_call: TRBJ1-3
cdr3_nt: TGTGCCAGCAGTGAGTTGGGGAGCACCATATATTTT
cdr3_aa: CASSELGSTIYF

d_call: NA
v_call: TRBV11-2
clone_size: NA
j_call: TRBJ1-2
cdr3_nt: TGTGCCAGCAGCTTAGGGACAACAGCTAACTATGGCTACACCTTC
cdr3_aa: CASSLGTTANYGYTF

d_call: NA
v_call: TRBV19
clone_size: NA
j_call: TRBJ1-1
cdr3_nt: TGTGCCAGTAGTATAGGGGCAGCTTATACAAACACTGAAGCTTTCTTT
cdr3_aa: CASSIGAAYTNTEAFF

d_call: NA
v_call: TRBV7-3
clone_size: once
j_call: TRBJ1-6
cdr3_nt: TGTGCCAGCAGCTTAGGGGGTTCCAGTTCACCCCTCCACTTT
cdr3_aa: CASSLGGSSSPLHF

d_call: NA
v_call: TRBV11-2
clone_size: NA
j_call: TRBJ1-1
cdr3_nt: TGTGCCAGCAGCCCCGTTCTTAGGACTGAAGCTTTCTTT
cdr3_aa: CASSPVLRTEAFF

d_call: NA
v_call: TRBV27
clone_size: once
j_call: TRBJ2-1
cdr3_nt: TGTGCCAGCGGGGCGGCTAGCTCCTACAATGAGCAGTTCTTC
cdr3_aa: CASGAASSYNEQFF

d_call: NA
v_call: TRBV15
clone_size: NA
j_call: TRBJ2-6
cdr3_nt: TGTGCCACCAGCAGAAGCCAGGCCCCGTCTGGGGCCAACGTCCTGACTTTC
cdr3_aa: CATSRSQAPSGANVLTF

d_call: NA
v_call: TRBV4-1
clone_size: NA
j_call: TRBJ1-6
cdr3_nt: TGCGCCAGCAGCCAAGATCTGCCCCAGGACAATTCACCCCTCCACTTT
cdr3_aa: CASSQDLPQDNSPLHF

d_call: TRBD1
v_call: TRBV6-1
clone_size: medium-sized
j_call: TRBJ2-2
cdr3_nt: TGTGCCAGCGAAGTACAGGGGGCAGCCGGGGAGCTGTTTTTT
cdr3_aa: CASEVQGAAGELFF

d_call: NA
v_call: TRBV5-7
clone_size: NA
j_call: TRBJ2-2
cdr3_nt: TGTGCCAGCAGCCTGGAAATCCCCGGGGAGCTGTTTTTT
cdr3_aa: CASSLEIPGELFF

d_call: NA
v_call: TRBV19
clone_size: NA
j_call: TRBJ2-2
cdr3_nt: TGTGCCAGTAGTATAGCTACGGGGTCCGGGGAGCTGTTTTTT
cdr3_aa: CASSIATGSGELFF

d_call: NA
v_call: TRBV19
clone_size: NA
j_call: TRBJ1-4
cdr3_nt: TGTGCCAGTAGTACGAGGACAGTAGAGAATGAAAAACTGTTTTTT
cdr3_aa: CASSTRTVENEKLFF

d_call: TRBD2
v_call: TRBV7-9
clone_size: NA
j_call: TRBJ2-3
cdr3_nt: TGTGCCAGCAGCTCGCTCGGGCTAGCGGGAAATACTAGCACAGATACGCAGTATTTT
cdr3_aa: CASSSLGLAGNTSTDTQYF

d_call: TRBD2
v_call: TRBV6-1
clone_size: NA
j_call: TRBJ2-7
cdr3_nt: TGTGCCAGCAGGCAACTAGCGGACTCCTACGAGCAGTACTTC
cdr3_aa: CASRQLADSYEQYF

d_call: NA
v_call: TRBV7-8
clone_size: NA
j_call: TRBJ2-1
cdr3_nt: TGTGCCAGCAGGGACCGGGAGAGCTCCTACAATGAGCAGTTCTTC
cdr3_aa: CASRDRESSYNEQFF

d_call: NA
v_call: TRBV19
clone_size: NA
j_call: TRBJ1-5
cdr3_nt: TGTGCCAGTATTTTGGACGGGTATAGCAATCAGCCCCAGCATTTT
cdr3_aa: CASILDGYSNQPQHF

d_call: NA
v_call: TRBV15
clone_size: NA
j_call: TRBJ1-3
cdr3_nt: TGTGCCACCAGCAGAGGACTAGTGGACTCTGGAAACACCATATATTTT
cdr3_aa: CATSRGLVDSGNTIYF

d_call: NA
v_call: TRBV6-5
clone_size: NA
j_call: TRBJ2-1
cdr3_nt: TGTGCCAGCACCGGCCTCCCAAGGAATGAGCAGTTCTTC
cdr3_aa: CASTGLPRNEQFF

d_call: NA
v_call: TRBV6-1
clone_size: NA
j_call: TRBJ1-1
cdr3_nt: TGTGCCAGCAGTGCAGGGCCCACTGAAGCTTTCTTT
cdr3_aa: CASSAGPTEAFF

d_call: TRBD1
v_call: TRBV9
clone_size: NA
j_call: TRBJ1-2
cdr3_nt: TGTGCCAGCAGCGTAGGACAGGGTTTTACGTATGGCTACACCTTC
cdr3_aa: CASSVGQGFTYGYTF

d_call: NA
v_call: TRBV4-1
clone_size: NA
j_call: TRBJ1-1
cdr3_nt: TGCGCCAGCAGCCAAGATAGGGGTGGCGCTGAAGCTTTCTTT
cdr3_aa: CASSQDRGGAEAFF

d_call: NA
v_call: TRBV25-1
clone_size: NA
j_call: TRBJ1-6
cdr3_nt: TGTGCCAGCAGTCCCTATAATTCACCCCTCCACTTT
cdr3_aa: CASSPYNSPLHF

d_call: TRBD1
v_call: TRBV2
clone_size: NA
j_call: TRBJ1-5
cdr3_nt: TGTGCCAGCAGCCGGGACAGGCCCAATCAGCCCCAGCATTTT
cdr3_aa: CASSRDRPNQPQHF

d_call: TRBD1
v_call: TRBV27
clone_size: NA
j_call: TRBJ1-1
cdr3_nt: TGTGCCAGCAGTTTATCGGCAGGGGGGAACACTGAAGCTTTCTTT
cdr3_aa: CASSLSAGGNTEAFF